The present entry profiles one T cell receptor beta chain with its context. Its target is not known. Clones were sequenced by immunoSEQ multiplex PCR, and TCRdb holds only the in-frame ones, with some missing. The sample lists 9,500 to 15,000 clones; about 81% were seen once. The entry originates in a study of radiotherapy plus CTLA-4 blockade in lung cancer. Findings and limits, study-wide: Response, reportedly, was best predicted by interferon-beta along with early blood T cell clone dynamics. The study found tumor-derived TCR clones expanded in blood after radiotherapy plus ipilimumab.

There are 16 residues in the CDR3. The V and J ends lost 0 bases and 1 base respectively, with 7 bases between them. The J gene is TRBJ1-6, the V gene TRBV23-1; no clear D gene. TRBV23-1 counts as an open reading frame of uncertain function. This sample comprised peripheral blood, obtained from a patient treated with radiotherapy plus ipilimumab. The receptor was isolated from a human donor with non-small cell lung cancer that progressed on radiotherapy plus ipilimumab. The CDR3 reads CASSQSPSSYNSPLHF. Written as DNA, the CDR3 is TGCGCCAGCAGTCAATCGCCGTCTTCCTATAATTCACCCCTCCACTTT.